The 6 T cell receptor beta chains presented below share a single source sample, sequenced in a study of blood T cells in healthy people across ages. The second PCR ran roughly 7 to 12 cycles with a sample-barcoded 5' primer and J-beta primers. TCRdb re-derived calls from the 5' RACE reads in MiXCR, one entry per CDR3 protein. The repertoire holds 550,000 to 750,000 distinct CDR3 sequences, with roughly 21% as singletons. The specimen was blood. These receptor sequences come from a man in his sixties or seventies in good health.

A word on this clonotype: At one of its ends the junction is not consistent with the germline gene, which may arise from a read error. This rearrangement joins TRBV7-9 to TRBJ2-5, with D tentatively TRBD2 (6 bases). The CDR3 loop spans 14 amino acids. CDR1 is SEHNR and CDR2 is FQNEAQ in the germline V gene (reference sequence). The CDR3 spells CASSSGTDEETQYF. As DNA, the CDR3 is TGTGCCAGCAGCTCCGGGACTGACGAAGAGACCCAGTACTTT.

This clonotype was picked up a small number of times. This sequence joins TRBV5-1 and TRBJ2-1; tentatively, D is TRBD1 or TRBD2 (5 bases each). The CDR3 is made up of 14 amino acids. The ends were cut back, 6 bases at V and 0 bases at J, with 10 bases in the middle. CDR1 SGHRS and CDR2 YFSETQ come from the germline V gene. The CDR3 DNA sequence: TGCGCCAGCAACCTGGGGGACTCCTACAATGAGCAGTTCTTC. Translated: CASNLGDSYNEQFF.

This clonotype was recorded once. V gene TRBV20-1 combines with J gene TRBJ2-1; TRBD1 matches 8 bases. The trim removed 1 base at V and 8 bases at J, leaving 7 bases unmatched. The germline V gene has CDR1 DFQATT and CDR2 SNEGSKA (reference sequence). The CDR3 runs 14 residues. CDR3 sequence reads: CSARGDRGGDEQFF. CDR3 DNA: TGCAGTGCTAGAGGAGACAGGGGCGGGGATGAGCAGTTCTTC.

This clonotype appeared a single time. In nucleotides, the CDR3 is TGTGCCAGCAGCCAAGTAGGGATACGGACAGGCGAAGTCTATGGCTACACCTTC. Translating gives CASSQVGIRTGEVYGYTF. V and J are TRBV3-1 and TRBJ1-2; 7 bases are shared with TRBD1. Trimming cost V 1 base and J 4 bases; bases outside gene matches: 15. The germline V gene encodes CDR1 LGHDT and CDR2 YNNKEL (reference sequence). The CDR3 sequence is 18 residues long.

This clonotype was counted a few times. The chain employs TRBV10-3 and TRBJ2-3; possibly TRBD2 for D (6 bases). Trimming left V 3 bases short and J 0 bases short, with 10 bases between. The CDR3 extends over 15 amino acids. In germline, CDR1 is ENHRY, CDR2 SYGVKD. The CDR3 spells CAISDSGESTDTQYF. CDR3 in DNA: TGTGCCATCAGTGATTCGGGGGAAAGCACAGATACGCAGTATTTT.

V gene TRBV6-5 combines with J gene TRBJ2-6; a possible D gene is TRBD2 (6 bases). This CDR3 spans 19 amino acids. CDR1 is MNHEY, CDR2 SVGAGI, per germline. Trimming stripped 0 bases from V and 1 base from J, with 16 bases between. The CDR3 is CASSYSGGGIPSGANVLTF. CDR3 in DNA: TGTGCCAGCAGTTACTCTGGAGGAGGGATTCCTTCTGGGGCCAACGTCCTGACTTTC.